Below, one T cell receptor (beta chain) is given with its context. Per the original data handling: Cell counts per sample came from amplifying reference gene primers. The protocol was immunoSEQ multiplex PCR, while the TCRdb copy is restricted to in-frame clones and leaves out a portion. V and J calls and clone size are those listed in that table; D and trimming were worked out from the DNA. Of just over 80,000 clones listed, 80% to 90% are singletons. This specimen belongs to a study of blood T cell repertoires in COVID-19. Whole-study context: The United States, Italy and Spain supplied acute and convalescent COVID-19 samples. Nucleic acid was either cDNA or gDNA, and it came from T cells, B-cell-depleted T cells, or PBMCs.

Trimming left V 4 bases short and J 3 bases short, with 15 bases between. The CDR3 consists of 14 residues. The V gene's germline CDR1 is SQVTM and CDR2 ANQGSEA. Sequencing input: PBMCs or T cells enriched from blood (not recorded which). The receptor comes from a woman aged 50 to 65 with acute COVID-19. This rearrangement joins TRBV29-1 to TRBJ1-2; D perhaps matches TRBD1 (5 bases). The CDR3 loop reads CSVADGGIYYGYTF. CDR3 DNA sequence: TGCAGCGTTGCGGACGGGGGGATTTACTATGGCTACACCTTC.